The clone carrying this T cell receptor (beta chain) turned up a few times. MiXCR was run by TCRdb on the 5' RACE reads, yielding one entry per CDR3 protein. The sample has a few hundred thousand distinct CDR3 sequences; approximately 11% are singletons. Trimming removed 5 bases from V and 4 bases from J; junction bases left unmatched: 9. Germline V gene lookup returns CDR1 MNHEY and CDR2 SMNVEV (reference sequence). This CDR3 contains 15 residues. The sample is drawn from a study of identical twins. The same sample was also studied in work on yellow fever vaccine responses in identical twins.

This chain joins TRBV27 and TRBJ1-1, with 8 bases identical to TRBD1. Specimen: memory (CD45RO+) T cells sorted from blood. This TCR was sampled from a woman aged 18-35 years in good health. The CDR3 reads CASSTSDRVGTEAFF. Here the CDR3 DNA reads TGTGCCAGCAGTACCTCGGACAGGGTCGGCACTGAAGCTTTCTTT.